This passage covers 17 T cell receptor beta chains from one sample sequenced in a study of T-cell reconstitution after alpha-beta-depleted transplantation in children (dated by TCRdb to the mid-2010s). Library preparation used PCR. Sequencing was carried out with an Illumina HiSeq 2500. TCR libraries were prepared with molecular barcoding, using unique molecular identifiers to normalize TCRbeta repertoire quantification. In-frame beta chains were kept once TCRdb had trimmed the public reads at Q25 with fastp and called clones with MiXCR. Entries that share a CDR3 protein sequence are merged under the most common genes and DNA. For this sample there are 250,000 to 300,000 distinct CDR3 sequences; 10% appear just once. Roughly 7.1% of the sample goes to the ten largest clones. The meaning of the sample's treatment or condition label: allogeneic hematopoietic cell transplantation with graft depleted of TCRalphabeta T cells and CD19 B cells.

The sample consisted of PBMCs, taken before TCRalphabeta/CD19-depleted stem cell transplant. The receptors stem from a boy younger than two with acute myeloid leukemia, due to receive a stem cell transplant.

In its sample, this clonotype was seen a few times. The rearrangement links TRBV20-1 to TRBJ2-3; no clear D. Trimming removed 1 base from V and 7 bases from J, with 3 bases in between. This CDR3 has 10 amino acids. Looked up from germline, CDR1 is DFQATT and CDR2 is SNEGSKA (reference sequence). The CDR3, as DNA: TGCAGTGCTAGAGGGTATACGCAGTATTTT. Encoded protein: CSARGYTQYF.

The chain has TRBV7-2 and TRBJ2-1, with TRBD2 matching over 14 bases. In germline, CDR1 is SGHTA, CDR2 FQGNSA. The CDR3 sequence is 17 residues long. Trimming cost V 4 bases and J 4 bases; bases outside gene matches: 6. The CDR3 DNA is TGTGCCAGCAGCTCAAGACTAGCGGGGGGGTATTACAATGAGCAGTTCTTC. Its protein product is CASSSRLAGGYYNEQFF.

This clonotype was seen a few times. This chain connects TRBV19 to TRBJ2-3, with 12 nucleotides matching TRBD2. V gave up 6 bases and J gave up 2 bases; unmatched junction bases: 3. CDR1 is LNHDA, CDR2 SQIVND, per germline (reference sequence). CDR3 length equals 15 residues. The CDR3 loop reads CASRRTSGVTDTQYF. The CDR3 nucleotides are TGTGCCAGTAGGAGGACTAGCGGGGTCACAGATACGCAGTATTTT.

About this clonotype itself: This may come from a read error, since a much larger clone is one base off. This chain connects TRBV12-3 or TRBV12-4 to TRBJ1-1, with D unclear. The CDR3 runs to 12 residues. CDR3 amino acids: CASSDVNTQAFF. The CDR3 bases are TGTGCCAGCAGCGACGTGAACACTCAAGCTTTCTTT.

This clonotype has ten or more counts. The chain has TRBV20-1 and TRBJ2-7, with 10 bases aligning to TRBD2. The ends lost 1 base at V and 5 bases at J; junction bases unmatched: 17. This CDR3 is built from 18 residues. The germline V gene has CDR1 DFQATT and CDR2 SNEGSKA (reference sequence). CDR3 amino acids: CSARVSVQGSSGSHEQYF. CDR3 DNA: TGCAGTGCTAGAGTTTCGGTCCAAGGGTCTAGCGGGAGTCACGAGCAGTACTTC.

This clonotype has just a few counts. The J gene is TRBJ2-3, the V gene TRBV19; 7 bases are shared with TRBD1. This CDR3 contains 13 residues. In germline, CDR1 is LNHDA, CDR2 SQIVND (reference sequence). After removal of 7 bases from V and 4 bases from J, the junction contained 5 bases not matched to a gene. CDR3 coding DNA: TGTGCCAGTACCAGAGGGGGCGCAGATACGCAGTATTTT. It yields the protein CASTRGGADTQYF.

The chain recombines TRBV20-1 with TRBJ2-7; D might be TRBD1 or TRBD2, each matching 6 bases. This CDR3 has 14 residues. Trimming shortened V by 0 bases and J by 6 bases, and 15 bases separated the two germline ends. CDR1 and CDR2 from the germline V gene are DFQATT and SNEGSKA (reference sequence). Here the CDR3 reads CSARDTGALGEQYF. The CDR3 region has the DNA TGCAGTGCTAGAGATACGGGGGCCCTCGGCGAGCAGTACTTC.

This clonotype was seen at least ten times. The rearrangement joins TRBV20-1 to TRBJ2-5; no firm D call. CDR1 and CDR2 from the germline V gene are DFQATT and SNEGSKA (reference sequence). There are 12 residues in the CDR3. Trimming stripped 0 bases from V and 5 bases from J, with 7 bases between. The CDR3 bases are TGCAGTGCTAGAGATTCTCGGGAGACCCAGTACTTC. This gives the protein CSARDSRETQYF.

A note on this clonotype: Since a much larger clone is just one base distant, this may be a read error. No conserved phenylalanine or tryptophan is present at the end of the CDR3, so a read error is the likely explanation. The V and J genes are TRBV12-3 or TRBV12-4 and TRBJ2-7; no clear D. V was clipped by 6 bases and J by 1 base, with 7 bases between them. The CDR3 contains 12 residues. The CDR3 sequence is CASRRESYEQYL. CDR3 DNA sequence: TGTGCCAGCAGGCGAGAATCCTACGAGCAGTACTTA.

This clonotype has ten or more counts. J is TRBJ2-3 and V is TRBV12-3 or TRBV12-4; possibly TRBD2 for D (5 bases). The CDR3 has 15 residues. Trimming removed 3 bases from V and 3 bases from J, with 13 bases in between. CDR3 sequence reads: CASSFLALRTDTQYF. The CDR3 region has the DNA TGTGCCAGCAGTTTTCTAGCCCTAAGGACAGATACGCAGTATTTT.

This clonotype was seen many times. The rearrangement links TRBV20-1 to TRBJ2-6; the D is unclear. Between the trimmed V and J ends, which lost 0 bases and 0 bases, there was a span of 3 bases. CDR1 is DFQATT and CDR2 is SNEGSKA in the germline V gene (reference sequence). This CDR3 is built from 14 residues. CDR3 sequence: CSARDNSGANVLTF. CDR3 DNA sequence: TGCAGTGCTAGAGACAACTCTGGGGCCAACGTCCTGACTTTC.

This clonotype was recorded at least ten times. V and J are TRBV20-1 and TRBJ2-3; tentatively, D is TRBD1 or TRBD2 (5 bases each). The CDR3 loop spans 12 amino acids. CDR1 is DFQATT, CDR2 SNEGSKA, per germline (reference sequence). The CDR3 DNA follows: TGCAGGGCTCGGGACCCGACAGATACGCAGTATTTT. It yields the protein CRARDPTDTQYF.

The table lists this clonotype with many counts. This rearrangement joins TRBV7-6 to TRBJ2-3, with D perhaps matching TRBD1 (5 bases). CDR3 length: 14 amino acids. Germline assignment: CDR1 SGHVS and CDR2 FNYEAQ. V was cut by 4 bases and J by 1 base, with 9 bases left in between. The CDR3 nucleotides read TGTGCCAGCAGCTACACAGGAGGCACAGATACGCAGTATTTT. Encoded protein: CASSYTGGTDTQYF.

This clonotype came up many times. This chain links TRBV28 with TRBJ1-6; 8 nucleotides match TRBD1. J was trimmed by 18 bases and V by 4 bases; bases with no gene match: 8. The CDR3 runs 12 residues. Germline V CDR1 and CDR2: MDHEN, SYDVKM. The DNA of the CDR3 is TGTGCCAGCAGTTACCCGGACAGGGCCCCCCACTTT. Translation gives CASSYPDRAPHF.

This rearrangement joins TRBV6-5 to TRBJ2-7, with 7 bases matching TRBD2. This CDR3 is 15 amino acids long. Germline CDR1 reads MNHEY; CDR2 reads SVGAGI. The V segment lost 0 bases and the J segment 2 bases; nucleotides outside the gene matches: 4. The CDR3 region is CASSYSERGAYEQYF. The CDR3 nucleotides are TGTGCCAGCAGTTACTCGGAACGGGGGGCCTACGAGCAGTACTTC.

This chain uses TRBV20-1 with TRBJ2-1, with 11 positions matching TRBD2. The CDR3 totals 13 residues. Germline V lookup: CDR1 DFQATT, CDR2 SNEGSKA (reference sequence). The CDR3 sequence: CRLTSGTYNEQFF. CDR3 sequence (DNA): TGCAGGCTGACTAGCGGGACCTACAATGAGCAGTTCTTC.

This clonotype occurred many times. The CDR3 loop is CASSLVQGPPSGANVLTF. In DNA form, the CDR3 reads TGCGCCAGCAGCCTTGTACAGGGGCCCCCCTCTGGGGCCAACGTCCTGACTTTC. The chain recombines TRBV5-1 with TRBJ2-6, with 7 bases aligning to TRBD1. Germline CDR1 is SGHRS and CDR2 is YFSETQ. Germline trimming cut 4 bases from V and 0 bases from J; bases unmatched to any gene: 10. CDR3 length: 18 amino acids. Full variable domain (missing parts from reference TRBV5-1 and TRBJ2-6): KAGVTQTPRYLIKTRGQQVTLSCSPISGHRSVSWYQQTPGQGLQFLFEYFSETQRNKGNFPGRFSGRQFSNSRSEMNVSTLELGDSALYLCASSLVQGPPSGANVLTFGAGSRLTVL.